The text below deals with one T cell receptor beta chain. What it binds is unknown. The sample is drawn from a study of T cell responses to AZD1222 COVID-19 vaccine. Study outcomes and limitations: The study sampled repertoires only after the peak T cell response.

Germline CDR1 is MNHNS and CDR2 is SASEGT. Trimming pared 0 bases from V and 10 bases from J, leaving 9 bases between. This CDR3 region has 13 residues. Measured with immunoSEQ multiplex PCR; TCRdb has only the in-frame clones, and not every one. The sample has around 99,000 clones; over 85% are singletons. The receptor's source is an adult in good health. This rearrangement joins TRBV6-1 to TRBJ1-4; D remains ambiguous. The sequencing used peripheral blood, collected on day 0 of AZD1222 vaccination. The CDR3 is CASSEAKEVKLFF. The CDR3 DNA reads TGTGCCAGCAGTGAAGCCAAGGAGGTAAAACTGTTTTTT.